The clone carrying this T cell receptor beta chain was seen more than once but under ten times. The RNA input was roughly 0.45 to 1 ug, and it was reverse transcribed with random hexamers. TCRdb reprocessed the immunoSEQ multiplex PCR reads via MiXCR and lists one record per CDR3 protein. The data show more than 65,000 distinct CDR3 sequences, around 95% seen once. The sample is drawn from a study of CD8 T cells in Susac syndrome. Multiple sclerosis controls were treatment-naive patients with stable or active relapsing-remitting disease. The CDR3 contains 13 residues. Germline CDR1 is SGHRS and CDR2 is YFSETQ. The trim removed 4 bases at V and 2 bases at J, leaving 3 bases unmatched.

The chain recombines TRBV5-1 with TRBJ2-7; 7 nucleotides match TRBD1. Sequencing was performed on CD8+ T cells from PBMCs. This sequence was found in a human donor with multiple sclerosis. The CDR3 DNA sequence: TGCGCCAGCAGCCCCGACAGGGCCTACGAGCAGTACTTC. Translating it yields CASSPDRAYEQYF.